The clone carrying this T cell receptor beta chain occurred once. Enrollees, 18 to 89 years old, lived in approximately 25 US areas. Cohort 3 donors counted as recovered after two negative PCRs, clearance, or resolved symptoms. The V segment lost 3 bases and the J segment 9 bases; nucleotides outside the gene matches: 7. CDR1 and CDR2 from the germline V gene are MRHNA and SNTAGT. The CDR3 spans 14 residues. The entry originates in a study of blood T cell repertoires in COVID-19. Looking at the study overall: The origin of the acute and convalescent COVID-19 samples was the United States, Italy and Spain. Sources were T cells, B-cell-depleted T cells, or PBMCs; the material itself was cDNA or gDNA.

Using immunoSEQ multiplex PCR, the repertoire was profiled, and TCRdb retains in-frame clones only, with some absent. The data show around 140,000 clones, with around 79% seen just once and roughly 2.9% held by the top ten. The chain employs TRBV6-4 and TRBJ1-5; the match to TRBD1 covers 8 bases. This clonotype originated in a woman between 50 and 59 years old who had recovered from COVID-19. The specimen sequenced was PBMCs or T cells enriched from blood (not recorded which). The CDR3 nucleotides are TGTGCCAGCAGTGAGGAACAGGGGGTGCGGCCCCAGCATTTT. This translates into CASSEEQGVRPQHF.